The 2 T cell receptor beta chains given below trace back to one sample, sequenced in a study of cytomegalovirus exposure and HLA in healthy donors. The PCR used 60 Vbeta and 13 Jbeta primers. Sequencing was performed with immunoSEQ multiplex PCR; in TCRdb, only in-frame clones are kept and a portion is missing. The sample consists of some 110,000 clones, 70% of them appearing once. The sample was PBMCs. The receptors stem from a man aged 25 to 40 in good health and CMV-seropositive.

V is TRBV28 and J is TRBJ1-2; 12 bases are a match to TRBD1. CDR3 length: 16 residues. Germline assignment: CDR1 MDHEN and CDR2 SYDVKM. V gave up 7 bases and J gave up 8 bases; unmatched junction bases: 14. The DNA for the CDR3 is TGTGCCAGCAACCCCTACCGGGACAGGGGGCCGAGGGGCTACACCTTC. It encodes CASNPYRDRGPRGYTF.

The chain joins TRBV19 to TRBJ2-1; a weak D match, TRBD1 (6 bases). The CDR3 extends over 18 amino acids. V lost 1 base and J lost 0, with 16 bases in between. CDR1 and CDR2 (germline): LNHDA, SQIVND (reference sequence). The CDR3 DNA is TGTGCCAGTAGTATAGTCTTGTGGGGCAGGGGCTCCTACAATGAGCAGTTCTTC. Amino acid sequence: CASSIVLWGRGSYNEQFF.